The T cell receptor beta chain described here comes from a study of T cells after yellow fever vaccination. TCRdb ran MiXCR on the 5' RACE reads and lists one entry per CDR3 protein. The table lists about 630,000 distinct CDR3 sequences, 12% of them singletons. This clonotype was seen ten or more times. The antigen is not known. Study-wide findings and caveats: The CD4 compartment and the CD8 compartment contained a small share of clonotypes in common.

CDR1 is SGHRS, CDR2 YFSETQ, per germline. The CDR3 contains 12 residues. The germline V and J ends were trimmed by 4 bases and 7 bases, with 9 bases remaining between them. The sequences come from PBMCs, collected on the day of the yellow fever booster vaccination. The rearrangement joins TRBV5-1 to TRBJ2-1; D gene ambiguous. This sequence originates from a man aged 25-40 years who received the YFV17D yellow fever vaccine. The CDR3 coding sequence is TGCGCCAGCAGCGCAACATTGAATGAGCAGTTCTTC. Amino acid sequence: CASSATLNEQFF. Using reference TRBV5-1 and TRBJ2-1 for the parts outside the CDR3, the full variable domain is KAGVTQTPRYLIKTRGQQVTLSCSPISGHRSVSWYQQTPGQGLQFLFEYFSETQRNKGNFPGRFSGRQFSNSRSEMNVSTLELGDSALYLCASSATLNEQFFGPGTRLTVL.